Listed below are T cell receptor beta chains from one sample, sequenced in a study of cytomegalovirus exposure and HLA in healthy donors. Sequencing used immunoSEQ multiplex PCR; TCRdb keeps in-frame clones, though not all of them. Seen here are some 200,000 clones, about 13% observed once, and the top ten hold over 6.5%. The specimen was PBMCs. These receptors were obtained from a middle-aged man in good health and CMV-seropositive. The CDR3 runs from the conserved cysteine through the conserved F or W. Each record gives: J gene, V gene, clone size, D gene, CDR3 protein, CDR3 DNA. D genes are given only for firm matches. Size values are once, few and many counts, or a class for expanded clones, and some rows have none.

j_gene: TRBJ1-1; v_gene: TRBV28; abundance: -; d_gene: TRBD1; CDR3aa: CASSIRDSEAFF; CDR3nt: TGTGCCAGCAGTATCCGGGACAGTGAAGCTTTCTTT
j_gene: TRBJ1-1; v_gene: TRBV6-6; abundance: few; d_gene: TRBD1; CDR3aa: CASSYSRGGNTEAFF; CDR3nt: TGTGCCAGCAGTTACTCGAGAGGGGGCAATACTGAAGCTTTCTTT
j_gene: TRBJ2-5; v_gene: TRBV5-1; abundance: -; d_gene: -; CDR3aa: CASRLFPGLQETQYF; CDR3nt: TGCGCCAGCCGGTTATTCCCAGGGTTACAAGAGACCCAGTACTTC
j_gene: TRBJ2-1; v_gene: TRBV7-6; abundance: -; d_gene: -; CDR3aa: CASSPRAGTPYNEQFF; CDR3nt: TGTGCCAGCAGCCCCAGAGCGGGCACTCCCTACAATGAGCAGTTCTTC
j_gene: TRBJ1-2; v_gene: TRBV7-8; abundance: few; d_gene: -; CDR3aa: CASSPMGLGDGGYTF; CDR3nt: TGTGCCAGCAGCCCCATGGGGCTGGGTGATGGCGGCTACACCTTC
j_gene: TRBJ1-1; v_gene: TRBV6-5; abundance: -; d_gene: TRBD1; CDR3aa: CASSYPGQTSIF; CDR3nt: TGTGCCAGCAGTTACCCGGGACAGACCTCGATCTTT
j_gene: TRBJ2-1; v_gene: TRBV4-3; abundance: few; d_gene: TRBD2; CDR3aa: CASSQEWRGDPGVEQFF; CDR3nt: TGCGCCAGCAGCCAAGAATGGCGGGGGGATCCGGGTGTTGAGCAGTTCTTC
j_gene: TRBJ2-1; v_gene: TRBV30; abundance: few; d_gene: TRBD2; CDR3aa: CAWTLGLAVNNEQFF; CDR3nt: TGTGCCTGGACCCTGGGACTAGCGGTGAACAATGAGCAGTTCTTC
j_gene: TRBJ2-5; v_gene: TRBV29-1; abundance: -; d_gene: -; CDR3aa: CSVLRTRGETQYF; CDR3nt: TGCAGCGTCCTACGGACAAGGGGGGAGACCCAGTACTTC
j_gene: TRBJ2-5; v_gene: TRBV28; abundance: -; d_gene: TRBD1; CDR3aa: CASRRQGPLRETQYF; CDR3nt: TGTGCCAGCCGAAGACAGGGACCCCTCCGAGAGACCCAGTACTTC
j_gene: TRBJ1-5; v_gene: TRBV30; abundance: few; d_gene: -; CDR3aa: CAWSGGDSNQPQHF; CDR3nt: TGTGCCTGGAGTGGGGGGGATAGCAATCAGCCCCAGCATTTT
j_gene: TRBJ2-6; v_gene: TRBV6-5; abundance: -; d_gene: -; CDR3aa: CASSPRGSGANVLTF; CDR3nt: TGTGCCAGCAGCCCTCGGGGTTCTGGGGCCAACGTCCTGACTTTC
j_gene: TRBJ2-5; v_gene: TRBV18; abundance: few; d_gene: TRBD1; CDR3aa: CASSPRDRDRETQYF; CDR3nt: TGTGCCAGCTCTCCCCGGGACAGGGACCGGGAGACCCAGTACTTC
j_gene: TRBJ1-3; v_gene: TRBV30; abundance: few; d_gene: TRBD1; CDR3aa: CAWSAGQGTGNTIYF; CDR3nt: TGTGCCTGGAGTGCCGGACAGGGAACGGGAAACACCATATATTTT
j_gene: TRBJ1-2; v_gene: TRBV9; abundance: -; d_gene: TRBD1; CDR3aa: CASSTRQGASLDGYTF; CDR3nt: TGTGCCAGCAGCACTCGACAGGGGGCTAGTCTGGATGGCTACACCTTC
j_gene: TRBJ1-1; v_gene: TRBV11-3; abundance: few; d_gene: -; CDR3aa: CASSLARDREAFF; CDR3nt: TGTGCCAGCAGCTTGGCTAGAGACAGGGAAGCTTTCTTT
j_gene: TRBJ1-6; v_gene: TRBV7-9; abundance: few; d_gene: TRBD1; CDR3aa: CASSQQGFNSPLHF; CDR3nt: TGTGCCAGCAGCCAACAGGGGTTTAATTCACCCCTCCACTTT
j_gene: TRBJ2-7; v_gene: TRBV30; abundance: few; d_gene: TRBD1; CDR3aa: CAWGSGQGASYEQYF; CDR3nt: TGTGCCTGGGGCTCGGGACAGGGGGCGTCCTACGAGCAGTACTTC
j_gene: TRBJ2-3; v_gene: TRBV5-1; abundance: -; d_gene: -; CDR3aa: CASTRGGDRVTDTQYF; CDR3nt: TGCGCCAGCACACGGGGGGGGGACAGGGTCACAGATACGCAGTATTTT
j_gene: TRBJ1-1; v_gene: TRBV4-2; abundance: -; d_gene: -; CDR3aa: CASSQESDGTEAFF; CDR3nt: TGTGCCAGCAGCCAAGAGTCCGACGGGACTGAAGCTTTCTTT
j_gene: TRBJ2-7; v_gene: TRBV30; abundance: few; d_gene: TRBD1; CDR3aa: CAWNRDRNYEQYF; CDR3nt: TGTGCCTGGAACCGGGACAGGAACTACGAGCAGTACTTC
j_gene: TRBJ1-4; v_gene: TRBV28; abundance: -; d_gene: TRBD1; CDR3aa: CASRGTGGPNEKLFF; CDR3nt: TGTGCCAGCAGGGGGACAGGGGGCCCTAATGAAAAACTGTTTTTT
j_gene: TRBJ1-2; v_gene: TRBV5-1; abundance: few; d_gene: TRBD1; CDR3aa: CASSLGGQEAGYTF; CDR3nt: TGCGCCAGCAGCTTGGGGGGACAGGAGGCTGGCTACACCTTC
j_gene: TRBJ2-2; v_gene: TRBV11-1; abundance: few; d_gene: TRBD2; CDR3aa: CASSFLAGMTGELFF; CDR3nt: TGTGCCAGCAGCTTCCTAGCGGGGATGACCGGGGAGCTGTTTTTT
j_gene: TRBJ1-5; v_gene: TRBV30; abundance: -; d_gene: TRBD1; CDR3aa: CAWSKGQGAKQPQHF; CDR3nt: TGTGCCTGGAGTAAGGGACAGGGGGCAAAACAGCCCCAGCATTTT
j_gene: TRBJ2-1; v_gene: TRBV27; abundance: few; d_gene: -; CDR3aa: CASRGPGAYNEQFF; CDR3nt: TGTGCCAGCAGGGGACCGGGAGCCTACAATGAGCAGTTCTTC
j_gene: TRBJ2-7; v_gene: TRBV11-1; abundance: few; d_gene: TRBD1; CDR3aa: CASSNRDSLEQYF; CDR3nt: TGTGCCAGCAGCAACCGGGACAGCTTAGAGCAGTACTTC
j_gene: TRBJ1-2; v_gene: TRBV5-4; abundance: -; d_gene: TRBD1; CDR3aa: CASSLARQGEGYTF; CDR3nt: TGTGCCAGCAGCTTGGCCAGACAGGGGGAAGGCTACACCTTC
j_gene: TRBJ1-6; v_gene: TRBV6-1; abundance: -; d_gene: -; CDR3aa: CASSEGEAGTSPLHF; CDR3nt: TGTGCCAGCAGTGAAGGCGAGGCGGGAACTTCACCCCTCCACTTT
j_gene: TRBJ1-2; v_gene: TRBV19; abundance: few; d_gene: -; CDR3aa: CASRANYGYTF; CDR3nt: TGTGCCAGTAGGGCAAACTATGGCTACACCTTT
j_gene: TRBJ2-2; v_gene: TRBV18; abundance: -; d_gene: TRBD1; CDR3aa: CASSPLGQGIGELFF; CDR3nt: TGTGCCAGCTCACCACTGGGACAGGGGATCGGGGAGCTGTTTTTT